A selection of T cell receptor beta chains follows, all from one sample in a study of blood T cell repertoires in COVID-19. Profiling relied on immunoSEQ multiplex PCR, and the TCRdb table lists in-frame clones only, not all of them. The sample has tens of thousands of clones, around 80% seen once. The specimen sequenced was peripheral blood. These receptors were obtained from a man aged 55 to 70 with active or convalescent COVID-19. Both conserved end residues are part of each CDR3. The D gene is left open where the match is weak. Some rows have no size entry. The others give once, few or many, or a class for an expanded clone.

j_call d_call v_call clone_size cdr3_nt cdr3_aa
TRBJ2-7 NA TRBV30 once TGTGCCTGGAGGAGGGGCGGGACCTTCTACGAGCAGTACTTC CAWRRGGTFYEQYF
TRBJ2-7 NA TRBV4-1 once TGCGCCAGCAGCCAAGTCGGCGGACAGTCCTGGTACGAGCAGTACTTC CASSQVGGQSWYEQYF
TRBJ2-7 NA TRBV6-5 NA TGTGCCAGCAGGACAGTCTACGAGCAGTACTTC CASRTVYEQYF
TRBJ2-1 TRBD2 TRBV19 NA TGTGCCAGTAGTATTTTGGGGACTAGCGGAGGCAATGAGCAGTTCTTC CASSILGTSGGNEQFF
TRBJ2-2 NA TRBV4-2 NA TGTGCCAGCAGCCCCCTATCCGAGGGTAACTTCCCCGGGGAGCTGTTTTTT CASSPLSEGNFPGELFF
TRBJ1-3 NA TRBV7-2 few TGTGCCAGCAGCTTGCGAGGCGGGAGAGGAAACACCATATATTTT CASSLRGGRGNTIYF
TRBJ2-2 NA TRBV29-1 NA TGCAGCGGCCACAAGGGGACCGGGGAGCTGTTTTTT CSGHKGTGELFF
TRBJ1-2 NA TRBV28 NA TGTGCCAGCAGAGATTCAGGGTATCTCGACAGAGGAGGCTACACCTTC CASRDSGYLDRGGYTF
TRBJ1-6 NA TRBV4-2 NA TGTGCCAGCAGCCAGACAGGTTCAACCTATAATTCACCCCTCCACTTT CASSQTGSTYNSPLHF
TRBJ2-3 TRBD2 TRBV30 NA TGTGCCTGGAGTGGACACGGGACTAGCGGCACAGATACGCAGTATTTT CAWSGHGTSGTDTQYF
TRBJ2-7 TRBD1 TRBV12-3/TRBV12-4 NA TGTGCCAGCAGACCCGGACAGGGGGGTGGGTTGTACTTC CASRPGQGGGLYF
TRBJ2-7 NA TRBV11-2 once TGTGCCAGCAGCCTCTCGAGGGAGCAGTACTTC CASSLSREQYF
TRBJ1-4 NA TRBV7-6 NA TGTGCCAGCAGCTCCTGGGACCCCAGGGGCACTGGATCTGGAAAACTGTTTTTT CASSSWDPRGTGSGKLFF
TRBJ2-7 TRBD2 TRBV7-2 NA TGTGCCAGCAGCTTTTTTGGGGCGGGGGGCGAGCAGTACTTC CASSFFGAGGEQYF
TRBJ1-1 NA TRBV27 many TGTGCCAGCAGTTTAGGGGCTATCACTGAAGCTTTCTTT CASSLGAITEAFF